Here is one T cell receptor (beta chain) with its context. The target antigen is unknown. This CDR3 is 12 amino acids long. Between the trimmed V and J ends, which lost 3 bases and 6 bases, there was a span of 9 bases. Per the germline V gene, CDR1 is SGHAT and CDR2 is FQDESV (reference sequence). This record comes from a study of T-cell reconstitution after alpha-beta-depleted transplantation in children. Overall study findings and caveats: About two months after transplant, alpha-beta T cells reportedly came from several hundred expanded graft clones. T-cell numbers and diversity one year post-transplant derived largely from freshly generated T cells. Some patients owed their high day-60 TCRbeta diversity to surviving recipient T cells and thymic progenitors.

The TCRbeta library incorporated unique molecular identifiers. TCRdb re-derived calls from the PCR reads in MiXCR, one entry per CDR3 protein. The sample lists about 300,000 distinct CDR3 sequences; about 9.5% were seen once. This clonotype was sampled from a boy under three years old with acute myeloid leukemia, due to receive a stem cell transplant. This chain links TRBV11-1 with TRBJ2-7, with D perhaps matching TRBD1 (5 bases). The sample consisted of PBMCs, taken before TCRalphabeta/CD19-depleted stem cell transplant. CDR3 sequence reads: CASSLDISEQYF. DNA of the CDR3: TGTGCCAGCAGCTTGGACATTAGCGAGCAGTACTTC.